The clone carrying this T cell receptor (beta chain) was seen once. The sample is drawn from a study of control samples from healthy donors and cancer patients. Data came from immunoSEQ multiplex PCR; TCRdb stores just in-frame clones and leaves some out. The sample holds some 96,000 clones; approximately 93% are singletons and the top ten take approximately 8%. The sample comprised blood. This sequence was found in a man aged 18-30 years in good health.

The DNA for the CDR3 is TGTGCCATCAGCCCGGACAGGGTCAACGAGCAGTACTTC. Amino acids: CAISPDRVNEQYF. V and J are TRBV10-3 and TRBJ2-7, with 8 positions matching TRBD1. The CDR3 consists of 13 residues. V lost 6 bases to trimming and J lost 5 bases; unmatched junction nucleotides: 6. Per the germline V gene, CDR1 is ENHRY and CDR2 is SYGVKD.